This T cell receptor (beta chain) is drawn from a study of cytomegalovirus exposure and HLA in healthy donors. Study-level findings and limits: Reports state that TCR beta sequences accurately predicted most subjects' HLA-A and HLA-B alleles.

CDR1 is LGHNA and CDR2 is YNFKEQ in the germline V gene. CDR3 length: 11 amino acids. V lost 6 bases and J 7 bases, leaving 9 bases between the germline ends. 13 Jbeta primers and 60 Vbeta primers were used for the PCR. This table comes from immunoSEQ multiplex PCR, and its TCRdb copy is limited to in-frame clones, with some not included. The sample yields some 120,000 clones, around 70% seen once. On this clone itself: Its target is not known.

Material: PBMCs. The TCR comes from a woman in her thirties or forties in good health and CMV-seropositive. This chain connects TRBV4-2 to TRBJ1-2; unclear D gene. The DNA for the CDR3 is TGTGCCAGCAGTTTTATCGGTGGCTACACCTTC. As protein: CASSFIGGYTF.